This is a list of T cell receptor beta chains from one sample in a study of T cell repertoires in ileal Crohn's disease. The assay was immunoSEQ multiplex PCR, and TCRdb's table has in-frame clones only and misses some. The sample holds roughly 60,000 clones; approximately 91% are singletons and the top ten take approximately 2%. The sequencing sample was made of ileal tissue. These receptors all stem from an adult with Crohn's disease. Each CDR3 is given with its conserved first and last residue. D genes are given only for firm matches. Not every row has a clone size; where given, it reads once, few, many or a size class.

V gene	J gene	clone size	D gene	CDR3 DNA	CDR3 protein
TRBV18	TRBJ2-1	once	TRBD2	TGTGCCAGCTCACCACTCCCCCTGAGTAGCGGGGGGACCTACAATGAGCAGTTCTTC	CASSPLPLSSGGTYNEQFF
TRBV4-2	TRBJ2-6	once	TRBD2	TGTGCCAGCAGCCAAGTAGCGGGACTCTCTGGGGCCAACGTCCTGACTTTC	CASSQVAGLSGANVLTF
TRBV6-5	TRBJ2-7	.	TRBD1	TGTGCCAGCAGTTACCGCGGGACAGGATCCTACGAGCAGTACTTC	CASSYRGTGSYEQYF
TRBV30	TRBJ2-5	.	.	TGTGCCTATGGACAGAACAAGGGGGTAGGGACCCAGTACTTC	CAYGQNKGVGTQYF
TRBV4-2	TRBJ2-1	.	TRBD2	TGTGCCAGCAGCCAAGTCAGCGGGGGTTACAATGAGCAGTTCTTC	CASSQVSGGYNEQFF
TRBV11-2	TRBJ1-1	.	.	TGTGCCAGCAGCAAAGACAGGCTAGATGAAGCTTTCTTT	CASSKDRLDEAFF
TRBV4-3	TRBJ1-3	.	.	TGCGCCAGCAGCCAAGAAGGCGTACTGACAGCCTCTGGAAACACCATATATTTT	CASSQEGVLTASGNTIYF
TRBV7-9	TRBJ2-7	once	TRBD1	TGTGCCAGCAGCTTAACAGGACAGGGGGCGCGTGAGCAGTACTTC	CASSLTGQGAREQYF
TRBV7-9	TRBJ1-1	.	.	TGTGCCAGCAGCTTAGGGGCAAACACTGAAGCTTTCTTT	CASSLGANTEAFF
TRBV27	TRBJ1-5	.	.	TGTGCCAGCAGTTTAGGGTGGCAGGGTAATCAGCCCCAGCATTTT	CASSLGWQGNQPQHF
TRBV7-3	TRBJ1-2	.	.	TGTGCCAGCAGCCCGGTGCCTAACTATGGCTACACCTTC	CASSPVPNYGYTF
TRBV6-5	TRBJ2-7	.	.	TGTGCCAGCAGTTATGCAGGGGCCGGCTCTCGTCCCGAGCAGTACTTC	CASSYAGAGSRPEQYF
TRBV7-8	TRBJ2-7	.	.	TGTGCCAGCAGCTCCCGCTCCTACGAGCAGTACTTC	CASSSRSYEQYF
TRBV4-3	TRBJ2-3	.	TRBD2	TGCGCCAGCAGCCAAGCGGGGAGGGGTACAGATACGCAGTATTTT	CASSQAGRGTDTQYF
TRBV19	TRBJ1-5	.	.	TGTGCCAGTAGCTCGGACTCAGCAGGCAATCAGCCCCAGCATTTT	CASSSDSAGNQPQHF
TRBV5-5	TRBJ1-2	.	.	TGTGCCAGCAGCTTGACAGACTATGGCTACACCTTC	CASSLTDYGYTF
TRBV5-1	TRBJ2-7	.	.	TGCGCCAGCAGCTTGCGGGGGAAGGCCTACGAGCAGTACTTC	CASSLRGKAYEQYF
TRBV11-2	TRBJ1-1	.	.	TGTGCCAGCAGCTTAGTAGAGAACACTGAAGCTTTCTTT	CASSLVENTEAFF
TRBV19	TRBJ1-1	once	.	TGTGCCAGTAGTATCCAGGGGCTATCGGGAACTGAAGCTTTCTTT	CASSIQGLSGTEAFF
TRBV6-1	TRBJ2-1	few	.	TGTGCCGCAGCCAGGGGAATTTACAATGAGCAGTTCTTC	CAAARGIYNEQFF
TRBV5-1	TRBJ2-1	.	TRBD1	TGCGCCAGCAGCTTGTCTGGGACAGGGATCGATGAGCAGTTCTTC	CASSLSGTGIDEQFF
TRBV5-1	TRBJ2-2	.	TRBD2	TGCGCCAGCAGCTCCAAAGGACTAGCGGGGATTTTGCTTGAGGCCGGGGAGCTGTTTTTT	CASSSKGLAGILLEAGELFF
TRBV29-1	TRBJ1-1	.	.	TGCAGCGTCGCCCAGGGGCTGGAAGAAGCTTTCTTT	CSVAQGLEEAFF
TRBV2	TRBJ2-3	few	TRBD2	TGTGCCAGCACGCAAGGACTAGCGGGCACAGATACGCAGTATTTT	CASTQGLAGTDTQYF
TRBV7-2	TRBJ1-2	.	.	TGTGCCAGCAGCTCGTGGCCGGGTGAAGGCTACACCTTC	CASSSWPGEGYTF
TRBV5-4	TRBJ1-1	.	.	TGTGCCAGCAGCGGGGGGGGCCGGGGGCTGAGCACTGAAGCTTTCTTT	CASSGGGRGLSTEAFF
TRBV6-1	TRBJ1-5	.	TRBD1	TGTGCCAGCAGTGAACAACCCTTTACAGGGGGCTGGCAGCCCCAGCATTTT	CASSEQPFTGGWQPQHF
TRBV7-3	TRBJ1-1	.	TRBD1	TGTGCCAGCAGCTTCCACCCCCGGGACAGGGGCTCTGAAGCTTTCTTT	CASSFHPRDRGSEAFF
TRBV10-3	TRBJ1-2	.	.	TGTGCCATCAGTGAGAGGAGGCCCGCCTTGGACGGCTACACCTTC	CAISERRPALDGYTF
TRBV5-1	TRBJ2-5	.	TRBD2	TGCGCCAGCAGCTTGGGGGAGCGGGAGGTCTCCCAGTACTTC	CASSLGEREVSQYF
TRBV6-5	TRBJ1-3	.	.	TGTGCCAGCAGTTACTCCCGACTGTACTCTGGAAACACCATATATTTT	CASSYSRLYSGNTIYF
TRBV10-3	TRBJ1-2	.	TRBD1	TGTGCCTCCGGGGACAGGGACTATGGCTACACCTTC	CASGDRDYGYTF
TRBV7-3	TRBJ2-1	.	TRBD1	TGTGCCAGCAGCTCAGGACAGGGGCCTTACAATGAGCAGTTCTTC	CASSSGQGPYNEQFF
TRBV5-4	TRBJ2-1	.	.	TGTGCCAGCAGCTACAACTACAATGAGCAGTTCTTC	CASSYNYNEQFF
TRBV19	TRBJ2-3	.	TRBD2	TGTGCCAGTAGGACGACTAGCGGGAGATTGGATACGCAGTATTTT	CASRTTSGRLDTQYF
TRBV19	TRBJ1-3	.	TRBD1	TGTGCCACCCAGACAGGGAGTACTGGAAACACCATATATTTT	CATQTGSTGNTIYF
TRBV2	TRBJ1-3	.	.	TGTGCCAGCAAGGTGCTGGACACTGGAAACACCATATATTTT	CASKVLDTGNTIYF
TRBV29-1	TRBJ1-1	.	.	TGCAGCGTTCAAGCACAGTACACTGAAGCTTTCTTT	CSVQAQYTEAFF
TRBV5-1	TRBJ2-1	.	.	TGCGCCAGCAACCCGGGTACCAATGAGCAGTTCTTC	CASNPGTNEQFF